What follows is one T cell receptor (beta chain) and its context. Its recognized antigen is unknown. It has no much larger one-base neighbor in the sample; base qualities were not kept. Reads for this sample came from an Illumina HiSeq 1500. TCRdb reanalyzed the raw reads on its own, using fastp at Q25 for trimming and MiXCR for clone calling, and kept in-frame beta chains. Rows merge per CDR3 protein into single entries with the most common DNA and genes. The table for this sample lists some 800,000 distinct CDR3 sequences; approximately 32% of them were counted only once. Clones ranked in the top ten supply around 12% of the sample. The data were obtained in a study of T cell repertoires in cytomegalovirus infection (dated by TCRdb to between 2019 and 2020). As for the study more broadly: Peptide stimulations targeted recently identified HLA-C-restricted CMV epitopes, whose presentation resists viral immunomodulation, together with well-studied HLA-B-restricted epitopes. Because public TCR beta signatures pointed to carriage of CMV infection together with the matching HLA type, the HLA type of each donor mattered for the analysis.

Overall study outcomes, separate from this receptor: In the ex vivo response, HLA-C-restricted CMV-specific TCR beta clonotypes were dominant, and in two of eight donors the single most frequent clonotype came from this HLA-C-restricted group. Carriers of CMV infection plus the relevant HLA type were discriminated by the cumulative frequency of public TCR beta family members in the study cohort and in an independent roughly 400-donor cohort.

What the treatment or condition label conveys for this sample: in vitro stimulation with specific CMV peptide epitopes to enrich CMV-specific T cells. The TCR originated in a human donor in good health (CMV status not recorded). Some clones in this sample may be carry-over from other donors' samples. Sequenced material: cultured CD8+ T cells from PBMCs, taken from culture after CMV antigen stimulation.

The DNA sequence is TGTGCCAGTAGTATGCTTCCCACCGGCGTAGCAACTAATGAAAAACTGTTTTTT. Protein translation: CASSMLPTGVATNEKLFF. The chain couples TRBV19 to TRBJ1-4, with an unclear D gene assignment. From the germline V gene (reference sequence), CDR1 is LNHDA and CDR2 is SQIVND. At the junction V is shortened by 3 bases and J by 0 bases, with 17 bases in between. The CDR3 sequence holds 18 residues, the cysteine and phenylalanine included. The DNA shown is the 54-base CDR3, in frame from base 1.